The 13 T cell receptor beta chains presented below share a single source sample, sequenced in a study of a mutant IDH1 vaccine in newly diagnosed glioma. Indicated time point: week 5, during vaccination. Every vaccination contained 300 ug of the mutant IDH1 20-mer peptide and was paired with topical imiquimod. Measured with immunoSEQ multiplex PCR; TCRdb has only the in-frame clones, and not every one. The table lists 40,000 or so clones, 80% to 95% of them singletons. The antigens of these receptors remain unknown. Sequences were derived from PBMCs, sampled from a glioma patient whose treatment included an IDH1 peptide vaccine. These receptors all stem from a man aged 50 or older with glioma.

This clone was counted a single time. CDR3 DNA sequence: TGTGCCAGCAGCTTCGGGACGCCCCTCGAGCAGTACTTC. Its protein is CASSFGTPLEQYF. The chain joins TRBV7-9 to TRBJ2-7; D tentatively fits TRBD1 or TRBD2 (5 bases each). Germline V gene data show CDR1 as SEHNR and CDR2 as FQNEAQ (reference sequence). This CDR3 has 13 amino acids. V shed 3 bases and J shed 6 bases, with 12 bases lying between them.

The chain couples TRBV6-6 to TRBJ2-3; possible D gene TRBD1, 6 bases. This CDR3 is built from 14 residues. V lost 2 bases to trimming and J lost 6 bases, with 12 bases between them. CDR1 and CDR2 from the germline V gene are MNHNY and SVGAGI (reference sequence). This chain's CDR3 is CASSYDIDRDTQYF. In DNA form, the CDR3 reads TGTGCCAGCAGTTACGATATAGACAGGGATACGCAGTATTTT.

V gene TRBV11-2 combines with J gene TRBJ1-2, with no clear D. V was cut by 4 bases and J by 2 bases, with 11 bases left in between. This CDR3 spans 14 amino acids. CDR1 and CDR2 (germline): SGHAT, FQNNGV. The chain's CDR3 is CASSSLQKNYGYTF. CDR3 nucleotides: TGTGCCAGCAGCTCTCTACAGAAAAACTATGGCTACACCTTC.

The chain employs TRBV6-5 and TRBJ1-6; D possibly corresponds to TRBD1 (6 bases). Deletions cut 6 bases from V and 7 bases from J, with 13 bases between. The V gene's germline CDR1 is MNHEY and CDR2 SVGAGI. The CDR3 has 14 amino acids. The CDR3 reads CASSLRTGNSPLHF. The CDR3 nucleotides read TGTGCCAGCAGCCTTAGAACAGGGAATTCACCCCTCCACTTT.

The rearrangement joins TRBV6-5 to TRBJ1-6, with D possibly being TRBD1 (6 bases). The V and J ends lost 5 bases and 4 bases respectively, with 12 bases between them. The length of the CDR3 is 15 residues. CDR1 and CDR2 (germline): MNHEY, SVGAGI. The CDR3, as DNA: TGTGCCAGCAGTCTCACAGGGTTTTATAATTCACCCCTCCACTTT. It codes for CASSLTGFYNSPLHF.

The V call is TRBV18, the J call TRBJ1-1; D is unclear. This CDR3 region has 15 residues. Between the trimmed V and J ends, which lost 1 base and 0 bases, there was a span of 9 bases. Germline V lookup: CDR1 KGHSH, CDR2 LQKENI. The CDR3 protein is CASSPHQEMNTEAFF. The DNA for the CDR3 is TGTGCCAGCTCACCACATCAGGAGATGAACACTGAAGCTTTCTTT.

This rearrangement joins TRBV27 to TRBJ2-5; unclear D gene. This CDR3 contains 12 residues. V lost 5 bases to trimming and J lost 5 bases, with 9 bases between them. Germline V gives CDR1 MNHEY, CDR2 SMNVEV (reference sequence). CDR3 bases: TGTGCCAGCAGTACCCCCTTGGAGACCCAGTACTTC. Translating it yields CASSTPLETQYF.

This chain joins TRBV7-9 and TRBJ2-3; D unclear. This CDR3 is built from 14 residues. The V end lost 0 bases, the J end lost 0 bases, and 4 bases lay between the germline ends. CDR1 SEHNR and CDR2 FQNEAQ come from the germline V gene (reference sequence). CDR3 loop: CASSLASSTDTQYF. Written as DNA, the CDR3 is TGTGCCAGCAGCTTAGCATCCAGCACAGATACGCAGTATTTT.

The V gene is TRBV5-6, the J gene TRBJ2-1, with D possibly being TRBD2 (5 bases). The CDR3 runs 14 residues. The germline CDR1 and CDR2 sequences are SGHDT and YYEEEE. The V and J ends lost 0 bases and 3 bases respectively, with 7 bases between them. Written as DNA, the CDR3 is TGTGCCAGCAGCTTGGAACGGGACTACAATGAGCAGTTCTTC. This sequence encodes CASSLERDYNEQFF.

Comments on this clone: Other nucleotide sequences from this sample produce the same CDR3. The chain recombines TRBV13 with TRBJ1-1; no reliable D call. The ends were cut back, 0 bases at V and 1 base at J, with 6 bases in the middle. Per germline, CDR1 PRHDT and CDR2 FYEKMQ (reference sequence). This CDR3 spans 14 amino acids. CDR3 nucleotides: TGTGCCAGCAGCTTAGGTAGGGCGAACACTGAAGCTTTCTTT. Residues: CASSLGRANTEAFF.

This chain uses TRBV10-3 with TRBJ2-3; 8 bases are a match to TRBD1. Germline V gene sequence: CDR1 ENHRY, CDR2 SYGVKD. The CDR3 loop spans 15 amino acids. The V segment lost 6 bases and the J segment 0 bases; nucleotides outside the gene matches: 5. The DNA for the CDR3 is TGTGCCATCAGACCCGGACAGGGAAGCACAGATACGCAGTATTTT. The encoded protein is CAIRPGQGSTDTQYF.

The V gene is TRBV2, the J gene TRBJ1-5; TRBD1 is a possible D gene (6 bases). V lost 6 bases and J 7 bases, leaving 10 bases between the germline ends. The germline CDR1 and CDR2 sequences are SNHLY and FYNNEI. This CDR3 is built from 12 residues. CDR3 in amino acids: CASSIQGQPQHF. CDR3 in DNA: TGTGCCAGCAGCATACAGGGACAGCCCCAGCATTTT.

This chain joins TRBV6-1 and TRBJ1-2; D ambiguous. Germline lookup yields CDR1 MNHNS and CDR2 SASEGT. The CDR3 is made up of 13 amino acids. V was shortened by 7 bases and J by 4 bases, with 13 bases between the two germline ends. In DNA form, the CDR3 reads TGTGCCAGCACGGCGGTGGGAACCTATGGCTACACCTTC. Its protein is CASTAVGTYGYTF.